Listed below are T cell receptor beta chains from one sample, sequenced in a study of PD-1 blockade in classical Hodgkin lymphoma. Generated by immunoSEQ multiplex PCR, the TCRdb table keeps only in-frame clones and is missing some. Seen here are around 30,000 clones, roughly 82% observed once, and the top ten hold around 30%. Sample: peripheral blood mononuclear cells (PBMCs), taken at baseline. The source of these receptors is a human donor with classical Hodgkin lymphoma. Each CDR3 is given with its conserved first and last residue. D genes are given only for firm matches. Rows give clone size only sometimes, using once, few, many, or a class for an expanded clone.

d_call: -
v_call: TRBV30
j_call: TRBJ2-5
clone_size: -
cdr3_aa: CAWNGPQETQYF
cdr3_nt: TGTGCCTGGAACGGGCCCCAAGAGACCCAGTACTTC

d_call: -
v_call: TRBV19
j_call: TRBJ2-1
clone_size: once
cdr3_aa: CASRKPSSYNEQFF
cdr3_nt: TGTGCCAGTAGGAAGCCGAGCTCCTACAATGAGCAGTTCTTC

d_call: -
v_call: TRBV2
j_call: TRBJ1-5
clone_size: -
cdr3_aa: CASSLKFNQPQHF
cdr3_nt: TGTGCCAGCAGTCTGAAATTCAATCAGCCCCAGCATTTT

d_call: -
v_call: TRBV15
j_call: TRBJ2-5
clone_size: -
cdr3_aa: CATSRVGSKETQYF
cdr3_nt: TGTGCCACCAGCAGGGTGGGGAGTAAAGAGACCCAGTACTTC

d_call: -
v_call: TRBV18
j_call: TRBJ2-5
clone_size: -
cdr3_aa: CASSPGQQETQYF
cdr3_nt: TGTGCCAGCTCACCCGGACAGCAAGAGACCCAGTACTTC

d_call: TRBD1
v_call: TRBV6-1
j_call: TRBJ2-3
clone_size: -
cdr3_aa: CASSGTTGATQYF
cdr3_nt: TGTGCCAGCAGTGGAACCACAGGGGCTACGCAGTATTTT

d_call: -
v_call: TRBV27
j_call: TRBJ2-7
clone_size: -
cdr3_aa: CASSHRANEQYF
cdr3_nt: TGTGCCAGCAGTCACAGGGCCAACGAGCAGTACTTC

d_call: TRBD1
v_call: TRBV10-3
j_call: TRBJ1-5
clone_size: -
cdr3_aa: CAITGGENQPQHF
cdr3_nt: TGTGCCATCACAGGGGGCGAGAATCAGCCCCAGCATTTT

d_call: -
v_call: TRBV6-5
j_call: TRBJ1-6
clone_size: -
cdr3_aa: CASSTLSSYNSPLHF
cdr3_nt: TGTGCCAGCAGTACCCTGAGCTCCTATAATTCACCCCTCCACTTT

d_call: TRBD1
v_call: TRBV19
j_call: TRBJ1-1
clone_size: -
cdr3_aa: CASSSRGGTEAFF
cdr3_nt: TGTGCCAGTAGTAGCAGGGGGGGGACTGAAGCTTTCTTT

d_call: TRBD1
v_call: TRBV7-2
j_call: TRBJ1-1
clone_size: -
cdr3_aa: CASSFASTGHTEAFF
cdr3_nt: TGTGCCAGCAGCTTTGCCTCGACAGGGCATACTGAAGCTTTCTTT

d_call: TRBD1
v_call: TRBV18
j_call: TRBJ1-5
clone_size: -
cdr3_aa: CASSPDRGNQPQHF
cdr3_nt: TGTGCCAGCTCACCTGACAGGGGCAATCAGCCCCAGCATTTT

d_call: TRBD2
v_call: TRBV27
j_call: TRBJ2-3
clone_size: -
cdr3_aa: CASSFGDGGNTQYF
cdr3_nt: TGTGCCAGCAGTTTTGGGGACGGGGGGAATACGCAGTATTTT

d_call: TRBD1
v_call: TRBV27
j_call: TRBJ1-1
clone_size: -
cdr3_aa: CASSLRTGGFGAFF
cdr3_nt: TGTGCCAGCAGTTTACGGACAGGGGGGTTTGGAGCTTTCTTT

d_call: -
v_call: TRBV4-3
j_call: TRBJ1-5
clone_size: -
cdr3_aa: CASSQDDSRVGGQPQHF
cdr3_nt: TGCGCCAGCAGCCAAGATGATTCCCGGGTCGGAGGGCAGCCCCAGCATTTT